Shown below are 23 T cell receptor beta chains from a single sample sequenced in a study of blood T cell repertoires in COVID-19. Here immunoSEQ multiplex PCR was the method, and the copy in TCRdb shows in-frame clones only, minus some. This sample has under 250,000 clones, with roughly four fifths found just once. The sample consisted of PBMCs or T cells enriched from blood (not recorded which). The receptors were gathered from a woman aged 40 to 50 with acute COVID-19.

The sample holds a few counts of this clone. The chain employs TRBV5-5 and TRBJ2-7; 10 bases fit TRBD1. Looked up from germline, CDR1 is SGHKS and CDR2 is YYEKEE (reference sequence). J lost 4 bases, V lost 3 bases, and 10 bases had no gene match. There are 16 residues in the CDR3. The CDR3: CASSSEKGQGIYEQYF. The CDR3 region has the DNA TGTGCCAGCAGCTCAGAAAAGGGACAGGGGATTTACGAGCAGTACTTC.

The rearrangement links TRBV28 to TRBJ2-5, with TRBD2 matching over 9 bases. Losses at the gene ends were 2 bases for V and 7 bases for J; bases not matched to a gene: 8. CDR1 MDHEN and CDR2 SYDVKM come from the germline V gene. CDR3 length: 15 amino acids. CDR3 amino acids: CASSLRWTSAPTQYF. The CDR3 coding sequence is TGTGCCAGCAGTTTAAGATGGACTAGCGCCCCGACCCAGTACTTC.

The chain links TRBV27 to TRBJ2-3, with TRBD1 as a possible D gene (6 bases). The CDR3 covers 15 residues. Trimming pared 5 bases from V and 2 bases from J, leaving 14 bases between. Germline V CDR1 and CDR2: MNHEY, SMNVEV (reference sequence). The CDR3 DNA sequence: TGTGCCAGCAGTCCCACCGACAGGCCCACAGATACGCAGTATTTT. Translated: CASSPTDRPTDTQYF.

This clone appeared a single time. The CDR3 DNA reads TGTGCCTGGAGGGGGGGTCCCGCTCCTAATGAAAAACTGTTTTTT. Translation: CAWRGGPAPNEKLFF. This rearrangement joins TRBV30 to TRBJ1-4; a weak D match, TRBD1 (5 bases). Between the trimmed V and J ends, which lost 3 bases and 3 bases, there was a span of 14 bases. Germline CDR1 and CDR2: GTSNPN and SVGIG (reference sequence). The CDR3 is 15 residues long.

The chain joins TRBV11-2 to TRBJ2-4; weak D call: TRBD2 (6 bases). Deletions cut 2 bases from V and 3 bases from J, with 14 bases between. This CDR3 region has 16 residues. Per the germline V gene, CDR1 is SGHAT and CDR2 is FQNNGV. The CDR3 region is CASSLIKGAGKNIQYF. The CDR3 DNA sequence: TGTGCCAGCAGCTTAATAAAGGGAGCGGGCAAAAACATTCAGTACTTC.

J is TRBJ1-2 and V is TRBV7-2; D is unresolved. The germline V gene has CDR1 SGHTA and CDR2 FQGNSA. The CDR3 contains 14 residues. Trimming cost V 5 bases and J 6 bases, with 16 bases left between them. CDR3 protein: CASSGRRSGDGYTF. CDR3 in DNA: TGTGCCAGCAGCGGCCGTAGAAGTGGAGATGGCTACACCTTC.

The V call is TRBV4-3, the J call TRBJ2-2; perhaps TRBD2 as D (5 bases). The CDR3 loop spans 16 amino acids. Germline values: CDR1 LGHNA, CDR2 YSLEER. The germline V and J ends were trimmed by 4 bases and 1 base, with 13 bases remaining between them. CDR3 bases: TGCGCCAGCAGCCGAGGAGGAGGTAGGAACACCGGGGAGCTGTTTTTT. Encoded protein: CASSRGGGRNTGELFF.

The V and J genes are TRBV27 and TRBJ2-2; 8 bases are shared with TRBD2. Germline V gene data show CDR1 as MNHEY and CDR2 as SMNVEV (reference sequence). The V gene end was trimmed by 6 bases and the J gene end by 5 bases; junction bases not matched to a gene: 8. CDR3 length: 15 amino acids. The CDR3 DNA follows: TGTGCCAGCAGCTCAACTAGCGGACCTACCGGGGAGCTGTTTTTT. It translates to CASSSTSGPTGELFF.

The chain uses TRBV7-9 and TRBJ1-3; maybe TRBD1 (6 bases). This CDR3 is 18 amino acids long. Per the germline V gene, CDR1 is SEHNR and CDR2 is FQNEAQ (reference sequence). V lost 2 bases and J 0 bases, leaving 17 bases between the germline ends. The CDR3 region is CASSLWASRGSSGNTIYF. The DNA of the CDR3 is TGTGCCAGCAGCTTATGGGCCTCGAGGGGGTCCTCTGGAAACACCATATATTTT.

Concerning this clone itself: Other DNA sequences of this sample code for an identical CDR3. The V call is TRBV28, the J call TRBJ1-2; D gene unclear. Germline CDR1 and CDR2: MDHEN and SYDVKM. CDR3 length: 15 residues. Trimming left V 8 bases short and J 4 bases short, with 20 bases between. Here the CDR3 DNA reads TGTGCCAGCCTTAACAGTTTTCCCCCCCCCTATGGCTACACCTTC. It is translated as CASLNSFPPPYGYTF.

The CDR3 DNA is TGTGCCAGTAGTATCATGACAGGGAATAATCAGCCCCAGCATTTT. This gives the protein CASSIMTGNNQPQHF. The chain recombines TRBV19 with TRBJ1-5, with 7 bases aligning to TRBD1. The CDR3 length is 15 residues. Looked up from germline, CDR1 is LNHDA and CDR2 is SQIVND (reference sequence). V dropped 3 bases and J dropped 4; count of bases not matched to a gene: 6.

Note on this clone: Just one base apart from a much larger clone, this may be a read error. The genes are TRBV7-2 and TRBJ1-2; D is possibly TRBD1 (5 bases). Deletions cut 5 bases from V and 4 bases from J, with 8 bases between. Germline-derived CDR1 and CDR2 are SGHTA and FQGNSA. CDR3 length equals 12 residues. CDR3 in amino acids: CASSSGAYGYTF. The CDR3, as DNA: TGTGCCAGCAGCAGCGGGGCCTATGGCTACACCTTC.

This rearrangement joins TRBV14 to TRBJ2-7, with TRBD2 matching over 8 bases. Trimming cost V 5 bases and J 6 bases; bases outside gene matches: 18. This CDR3 has 17 amino acids. CDR1 and CDR2 (germline): SGHDN, FVKESK. The CDR3 nucleotides read TGTGCCAGCAGCAAAATCAGGTCGTTGGCGGGGGGCTCCGAGCAGTACTTC. Protein: CASSKIRSLAGGSEQYF. The full variable domain, with the rest looked up from reference TRBV14 and TRBJ2-7, is EAGVTQFPSHSVIEKGQTVTLRCDPISGHDNLYWYRRVMGKEIKFLLHFVKESKQDESGMPNNRFLAERTGGTYSTLKVQPAELEDSGVYFCASSKIRSLAGGSEQYFGPGTRLTVT.

This chain links TRBV6-5 with TRBJ1-1; 10 bases fit TRBD1. The germline V gene has CDR1 MNHEY and CDR2 SVGAGI. Trimming at V came to 6 bases and at J to 5 bases, leaving 6 bases not matched to a gene. The CDR3 contains 14 residues. The DNA for the CDR3 is TGTGCCAGCAGGCAGGGACAGGGGAGGACTGAAGCTTTCTTT. This gives the protein CASRQGQGRTEAFF.

The sample holds a few counts of this clone. The V gene is TRBV28, the J gene TRBJ2-3; 14 nucleotides match TRBD2. V dropped 3 bases and J dropped 15; count of bases not matched to a gene: 5. Germline V gene lookup returns CDR1 MDHEN and CDR2 SYDVKM. CDR3 size: 13 residues. The CDR3, as DNA: TGTGCCAGCAGTTTTCATGGGACTAGCGGGAGTTATTTT. Translation gives CASSFHGTSGSYF.

J is TRBJ1-2 and V is TRBV9; D ambiguous. V was clipped by 3 bases and J by 3 bases, with 9 bases between them. The CDR3 has 13 amino acids. The germline V gene has CDR1 SGDLS and CDR2 YYNGEE. DNA of the CDR3: TGTGCCAGCAGCGCAACCTTAGACTATGGCTACACCTTC. Residues: CASSATLDYGYTF. The entire variable domain, with the rest obtained from reference TRBV9 and TRBJ1-2, is as follows: DSGVTQTPKHLITATGQRVTLRCSPRSGDLSVYWYQQSLDQGLQFLIQYYNGEERAKGNILERFSAQQFPDLHSELNLSSLELGDSALYFCASSATLDYGYTFGSGTRLTVV.

J is TRBJ1-1 and V is TRBV9; D remains unclear. V was trimmed by 0 bases and J by 4 bases, leaving 13 bases between them. The CDR3 length is 15 residues. Per germline, CDR1 SGDLS and CDR2 YYNGEE. In nucleotides, the CDR3 is TGTGCCAGCAGCGTAGGAGGCAAGTCCCTCACTGAAGCTTTCTTT. Translation: CASSVGGKSLTEAFF.

The chain recombines TRBV10-2 with TRBJ1-2; D remains ambiguous. The V end was cut by 1 base, the J end by 0 bases, with 9 bases between. The CDR3 is 15 amino acids. The germline V gene has CDR1 WSHSY and CDR2 SAAADI. The CDR3 nucleotides are TGCGCCAGCAGTGAGTTCGAGGGATCTAACTATGGCTACACCTTC. Translation gives CASSEFEGSNYGYTF.

The chain joins TRBV18 to TRBJ2-2; D may be TRBD1 (5 bases). There are 17 residues in the CDR3. V was cut by 1 base and J by 0 bases, with 12 bases left in between. The germline V gene has CDR1 KGHSH and CDR2 LQKENI. The CDR3 reads CASSPLPQVANTGELFF. The CDR3 region has the DNA TGTGCCAGCTCACCACTACCACAGGTCGCGAACACCGGGGAGCTGTTTTTT.

The gene calls are TRBV10-3 and TRBJ1-2, with TRBD1 matching over 9 bases. Germline assignment: CDR1 ENHRY and CDR2 SYGVKD. The length of the CDR3 is 15 residues. V lost 10 bases to trimming and J lost 4 bases; unmatched junction nucleotides: 13. The CDR3 DNA sequence: TGTGCCAACAGGCCGGGACAGGGAGGGGGCTATGGCTACACCTTC. This codes for CANRPGQGGGYGYTF.

The gene calls are TRBV5-6 and TRBJ1-6; weak D call: TRBD1 (6 bases). With 0 bases removed from V and 7 bases from J, the gap between germline ends came to 8 bases. Germline V gene data show CDR1 as SGHDT and CDR2 as YYEEEE. The CDR3 contains 14 residues. CDR3 loop: CASSLDRENSPLHF. The DNA for the CDR3 is TGTGCCAGCAGCTTGGACAGGGAAAATTCACCCCTCCACTTT.

J is TRBJ2-1 and V is TRBV11-3, with a tentative D call TRBD1 (5 bases). Deletions cut 0 bases from V and 9 bases from J, with 9 bases between. CDR1 and CDR2 (germline): SGHNT, YENEEA. CDR3 size: 13 residues. In DNA, the CDR3 is TGTGCCAGCAGCTTAGAGACAGAAAGTGAGCAGTTCTTC. This gives the protein CASSLETESEQFF.

The rearrangement uses TRBV4-3 and TRBJ2-2; D might be TRBD1 (6 bases). V lost 1 base, J lost 4 bases, and 13 bases lay in between. Germline CDR1 is LGHNA and CDR2 is YSLEER. CDR3 length: 16 amino acids. The CDR3 region has the DNA TGCGCCAGCAGCCAAGTTACAGGGTCTGGCACCGGGGAGCTGTTTTTT. It specifies CASSQVTGSGTGELFF.